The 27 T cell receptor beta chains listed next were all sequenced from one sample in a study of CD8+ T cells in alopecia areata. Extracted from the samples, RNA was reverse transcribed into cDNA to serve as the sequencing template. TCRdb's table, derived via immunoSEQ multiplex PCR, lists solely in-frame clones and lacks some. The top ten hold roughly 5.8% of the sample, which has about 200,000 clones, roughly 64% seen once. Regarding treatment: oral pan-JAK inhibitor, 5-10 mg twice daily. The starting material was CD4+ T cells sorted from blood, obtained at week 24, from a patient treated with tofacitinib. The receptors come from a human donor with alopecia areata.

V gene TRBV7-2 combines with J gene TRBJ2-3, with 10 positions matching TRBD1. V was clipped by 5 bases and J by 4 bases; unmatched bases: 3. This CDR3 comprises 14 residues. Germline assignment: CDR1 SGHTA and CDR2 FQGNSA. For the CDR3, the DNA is TGTGCCAGCAGCCGACAGGGGGCAGCAGATACGCAGTATTTT. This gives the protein CASSRQGAADTQYF.

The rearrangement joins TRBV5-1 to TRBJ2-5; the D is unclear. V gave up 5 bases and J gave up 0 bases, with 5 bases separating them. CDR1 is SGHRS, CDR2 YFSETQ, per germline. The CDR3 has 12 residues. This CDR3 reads CASSRYQETQYF. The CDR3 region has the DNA TGCGCCAGCAGTCGGTACCAAGAGACCCAGTACTTC.

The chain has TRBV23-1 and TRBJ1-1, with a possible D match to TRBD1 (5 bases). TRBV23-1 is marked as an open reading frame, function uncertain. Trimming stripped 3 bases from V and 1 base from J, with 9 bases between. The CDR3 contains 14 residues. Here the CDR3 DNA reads TGCGCCAGCAGTCACGAGGGGACGAACACTGAAGCTTTCTTT. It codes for CASSHEGTNTEAFF.

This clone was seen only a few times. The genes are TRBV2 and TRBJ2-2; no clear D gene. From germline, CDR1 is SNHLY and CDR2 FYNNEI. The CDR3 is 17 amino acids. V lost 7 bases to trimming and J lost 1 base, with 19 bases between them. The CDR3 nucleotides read TGTGCCAGCACCTCCTCGGGCCTCGGAGTGAACACCGGGGAGCTGTTTTTT. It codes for CASTSSGLGVNTGELFF.

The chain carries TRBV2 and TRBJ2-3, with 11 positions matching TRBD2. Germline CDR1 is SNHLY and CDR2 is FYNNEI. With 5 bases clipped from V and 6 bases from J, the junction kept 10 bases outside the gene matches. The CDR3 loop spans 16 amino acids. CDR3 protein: CASSSIAGGAADTQYF. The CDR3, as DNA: TGTGCCAGCAGTTCTATAGCGGGGGGGGCCGCGGATACGCAGTATTTT.

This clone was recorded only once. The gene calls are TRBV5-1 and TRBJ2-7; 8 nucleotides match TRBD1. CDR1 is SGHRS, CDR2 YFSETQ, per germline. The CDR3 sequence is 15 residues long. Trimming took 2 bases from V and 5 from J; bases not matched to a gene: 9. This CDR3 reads CASSFTGTGYHEQYF. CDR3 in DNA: TGCGCCAGCAGCTTCACCGGGACAGGTTATCACGAGCAGTACTTC. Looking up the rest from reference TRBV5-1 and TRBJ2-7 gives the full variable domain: KAGVTQTPRYLIKTRGQQVTLSCSPISGHRSVSWYQQTPGQGLQFLFEYFSETQRNKGNFPGRFSGRQFSNSRSEMNVSTLELGDSALYLCASSFTGTGYHEQYFGPGTRLTVT.

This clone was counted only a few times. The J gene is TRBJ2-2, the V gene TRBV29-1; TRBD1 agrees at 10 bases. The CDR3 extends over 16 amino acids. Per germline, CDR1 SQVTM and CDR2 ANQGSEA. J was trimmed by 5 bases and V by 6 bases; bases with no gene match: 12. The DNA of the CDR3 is TGCAGCGTAAGACTTCCGGGACAGGGGAAAACCGGGGAGCTGTTTTTT. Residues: CSVRLPGQGKTGELFF.

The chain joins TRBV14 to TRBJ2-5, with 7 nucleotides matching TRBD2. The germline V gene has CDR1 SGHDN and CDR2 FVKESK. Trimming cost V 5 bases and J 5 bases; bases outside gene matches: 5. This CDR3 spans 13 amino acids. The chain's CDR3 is CASSATGGETQYF. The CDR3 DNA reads TGTGCCAGCAGCGCGACCGGGGGGGAGACCCAGTACTTC.

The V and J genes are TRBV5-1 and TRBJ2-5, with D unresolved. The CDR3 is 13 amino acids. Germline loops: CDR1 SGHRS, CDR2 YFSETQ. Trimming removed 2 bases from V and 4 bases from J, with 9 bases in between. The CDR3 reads CASSFTSGETQYF. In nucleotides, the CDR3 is TGCGCCAGCAGCTTTACCTCTGGAGAGACCCAGTACTTC. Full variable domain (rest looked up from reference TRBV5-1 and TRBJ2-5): KAGVTQTPRYLIKTRGQQVTLSCSPISGHRSVSWYQQTPGQGLQFLFEYFSETQRNKGNFPGRFSGRQFSNSRSEMNVSTLELGDSALYLCASSFTSGETQYFGPGTRLLVL.

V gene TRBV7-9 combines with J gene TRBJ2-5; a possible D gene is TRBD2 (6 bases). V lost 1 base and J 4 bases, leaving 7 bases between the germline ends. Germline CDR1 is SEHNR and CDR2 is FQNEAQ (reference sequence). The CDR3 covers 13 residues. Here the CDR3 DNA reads TGTGCCAGCAGCTTAGTGGGGGGAGAGACCCAGTACTTC. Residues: CASSLVGGETQYF.

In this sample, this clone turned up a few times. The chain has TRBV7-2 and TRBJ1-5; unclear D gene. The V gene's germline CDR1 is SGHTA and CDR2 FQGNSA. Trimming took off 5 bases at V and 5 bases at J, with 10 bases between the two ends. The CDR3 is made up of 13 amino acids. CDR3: CASSRGPYQPQHF. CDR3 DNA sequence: TGTGCCAGCAGCCGTGGGCCATATCAGCCCCAGCATTTT.

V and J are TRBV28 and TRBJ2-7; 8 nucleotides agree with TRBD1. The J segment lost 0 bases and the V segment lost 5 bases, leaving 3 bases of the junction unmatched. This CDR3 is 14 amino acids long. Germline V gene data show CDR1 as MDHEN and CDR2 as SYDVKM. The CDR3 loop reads CASSRTGLSYEQYF. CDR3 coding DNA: TGTGCCAGCAGTCGGACAGGGCTCTCCTACGAGCAGTACTTC. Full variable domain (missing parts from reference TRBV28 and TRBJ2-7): DVKVTQSSRYLVKRTGEKVFLECVQDMDHENMFWYRQDPGLGLRLIYFSYDVKMKEKGDIPEGYSVSREKKERFSLILESASTNQTSMYLCASSRTGLSYEQYFGPGTRLTVT.

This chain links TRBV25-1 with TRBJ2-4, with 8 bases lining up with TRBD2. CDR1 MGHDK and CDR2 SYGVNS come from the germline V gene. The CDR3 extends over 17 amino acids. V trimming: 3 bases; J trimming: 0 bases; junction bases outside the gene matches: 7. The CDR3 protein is CASSDFREGIAKNIQYF. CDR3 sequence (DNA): TGTGCCAGCAGTGACTTTCGGGAGGGCATAGCCAAAAACATTCAGTACTTC.

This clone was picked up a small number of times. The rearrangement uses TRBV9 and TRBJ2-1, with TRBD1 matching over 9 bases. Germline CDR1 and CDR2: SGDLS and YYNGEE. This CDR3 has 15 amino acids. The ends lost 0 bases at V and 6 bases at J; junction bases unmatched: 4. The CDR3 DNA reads TGTGCCAGCAGCGTAGTAGGGACAGGGTTCAATGAGCAGTTCTTC. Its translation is CASSVVGTGFNEQFF. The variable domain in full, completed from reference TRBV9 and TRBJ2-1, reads DSGVTQTPKHLITATGQRVTLRCSPRSGDLSVYWYQQSLDQGLQFLIQYYNGEERAKGNILERFSAQQFPDLHSELNLSSLELGDSALYFCASSVVGTGFNEQFFGPGTRLTVL.

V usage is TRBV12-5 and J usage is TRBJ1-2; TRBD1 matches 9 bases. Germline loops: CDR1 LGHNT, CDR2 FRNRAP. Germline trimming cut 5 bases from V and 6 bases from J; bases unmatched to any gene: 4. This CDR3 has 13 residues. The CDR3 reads CASGPGTGNGYTF. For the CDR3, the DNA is TGTGCTAGTGGTCCCGGGACAGGGAATGGCTACACCTTC.

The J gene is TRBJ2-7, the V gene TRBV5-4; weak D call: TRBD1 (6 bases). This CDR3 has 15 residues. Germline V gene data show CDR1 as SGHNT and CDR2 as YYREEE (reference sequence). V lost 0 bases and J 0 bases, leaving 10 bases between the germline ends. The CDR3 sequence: CASSLVRGNSYEQYF. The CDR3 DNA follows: TGTGCCAGCAGCTTGGTTAGGGGGAACTCCTACGAGCAGTACTTC.

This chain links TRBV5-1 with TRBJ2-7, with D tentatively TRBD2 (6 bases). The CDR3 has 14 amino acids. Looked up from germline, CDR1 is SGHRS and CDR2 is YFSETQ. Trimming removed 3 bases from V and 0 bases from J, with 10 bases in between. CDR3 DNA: TGCGCCAGCAGCTCGGACGGGAGCTCCTACGAGCAGTACTTC. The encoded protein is CASSSDGSSYEQYF.

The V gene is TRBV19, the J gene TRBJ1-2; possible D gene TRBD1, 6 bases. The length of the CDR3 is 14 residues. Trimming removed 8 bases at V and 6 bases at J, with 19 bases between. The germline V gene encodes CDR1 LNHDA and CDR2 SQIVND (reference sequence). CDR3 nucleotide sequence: TGTGCCAGTGTTAACAGGGATAATGGAAATGGCTACACCTTC. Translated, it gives CASVNRDNGNGYTF.

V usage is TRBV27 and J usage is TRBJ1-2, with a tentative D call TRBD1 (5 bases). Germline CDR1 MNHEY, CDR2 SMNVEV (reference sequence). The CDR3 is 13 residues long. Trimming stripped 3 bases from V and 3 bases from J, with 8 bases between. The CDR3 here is CASSLEGHYGYTF. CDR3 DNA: TGTGCCAGCAGTTTGGAGGGGCACTATGGCTACACCTTC.

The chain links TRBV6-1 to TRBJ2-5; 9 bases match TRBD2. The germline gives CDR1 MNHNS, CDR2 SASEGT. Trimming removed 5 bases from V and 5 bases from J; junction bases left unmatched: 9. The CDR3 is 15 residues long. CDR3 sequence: CASSPGGGALETQYF. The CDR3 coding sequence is TGTGCCAGCAGTCCCGGCGGGGGGGCCTTGGAGACCCAGTACTTC.

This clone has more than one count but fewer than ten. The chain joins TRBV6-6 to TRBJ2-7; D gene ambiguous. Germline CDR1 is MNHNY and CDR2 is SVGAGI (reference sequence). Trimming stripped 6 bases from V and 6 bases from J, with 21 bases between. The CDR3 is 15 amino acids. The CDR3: CASRAIDGRGSEQYF. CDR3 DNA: TGTGCCAGCAGGGCTATCGACGGGCGCGGAAGCGAGCAGTACTTC.

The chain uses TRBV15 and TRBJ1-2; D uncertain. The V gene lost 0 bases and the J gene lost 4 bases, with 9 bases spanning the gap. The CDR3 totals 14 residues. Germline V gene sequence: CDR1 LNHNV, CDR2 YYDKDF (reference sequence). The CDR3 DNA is TGTGCCACCAGCAGAGAAAGGGAGATCTATGGCTACACCTTC. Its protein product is CATSREREIYGYTF.

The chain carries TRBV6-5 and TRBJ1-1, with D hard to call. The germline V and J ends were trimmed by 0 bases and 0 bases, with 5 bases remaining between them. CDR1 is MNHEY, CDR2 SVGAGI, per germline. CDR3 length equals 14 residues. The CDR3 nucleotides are TGTGCCAGCAGTTACTCCGGGTTGAACACTGAAGCTTTCTTT. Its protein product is CASSYSGLNTEAFF.

The CDR3 is CASSHGHSNQPQHF. CDR3 coding DNA: TGTGCCAGCAGCCACGGGCATAGCAATCAGCCCCAGCATTTT. J is TRBJ1-5 and V is TRBV7-9; no firm D call. Germline V CDR1 and CDR2: SEHNR, FQNEAQ (reference sequence). V was pared by 5 bases and J by 0 bases, with 8 bases between. This CDR3 has 14 residues. Complete variable domain (other parts from reference TRBV7-9 and TRBJ1-5): DTGVSQNPRHKITKRGQNVTFRCDPISEHNRLYWYRQTLGQGPEFLTYFQNEAQLEKSRLLSDRFSAERPKGSFSTLEIQRTEQGDSAMYLCASSHGHSNQPQHFGDGTRLSIL.

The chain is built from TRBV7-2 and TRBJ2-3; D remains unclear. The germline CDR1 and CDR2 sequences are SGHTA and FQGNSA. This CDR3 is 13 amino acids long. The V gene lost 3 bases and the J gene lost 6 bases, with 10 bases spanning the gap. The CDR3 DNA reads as TGTGCCAGCAGCTTCGGCAGAACGGATACGCAGTATTTT. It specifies CASSFGRTDTQYF.

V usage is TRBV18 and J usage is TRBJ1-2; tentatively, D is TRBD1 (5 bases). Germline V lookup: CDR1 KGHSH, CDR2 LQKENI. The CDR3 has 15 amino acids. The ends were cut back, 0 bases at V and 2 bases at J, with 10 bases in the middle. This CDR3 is CASSPPLDSNYGYTF. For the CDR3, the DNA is TGTGCCAGCTCACCACCGCTAGACAGCAACTATGGCTACACCTTC.

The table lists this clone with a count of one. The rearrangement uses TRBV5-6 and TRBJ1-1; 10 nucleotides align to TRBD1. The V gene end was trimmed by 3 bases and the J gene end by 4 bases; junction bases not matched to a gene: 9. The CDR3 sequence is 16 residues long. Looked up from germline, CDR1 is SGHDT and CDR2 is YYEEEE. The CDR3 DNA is TGTGCCAGCAGCTCGCAGGGACAGGGGAGTGGCACTGAAGCTTTCTTT. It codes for CASSSQGQGSGTEAFF.